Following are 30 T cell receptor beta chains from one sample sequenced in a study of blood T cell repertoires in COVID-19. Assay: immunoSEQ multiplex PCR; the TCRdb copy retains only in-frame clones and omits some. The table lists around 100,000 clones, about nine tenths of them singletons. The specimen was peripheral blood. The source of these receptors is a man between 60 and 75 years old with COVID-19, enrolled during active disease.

CDR3 nucleotide sequence: TGTGCCAGCAGTGACGAAGCCCTCTCTGGAAACACCATATATTTT. Its protein product is CASSDEALSGNTIYF. The V call is TRBV25-1, the J call TRBJ1-3; no clear D gene. Trimming removed 3 bases from V and 0 bases from J, with 9 bases in between. CDR3 size: 15 residues. Germline V gene data show CDR1 as MGHDK and CDR2 as SYGVNS.

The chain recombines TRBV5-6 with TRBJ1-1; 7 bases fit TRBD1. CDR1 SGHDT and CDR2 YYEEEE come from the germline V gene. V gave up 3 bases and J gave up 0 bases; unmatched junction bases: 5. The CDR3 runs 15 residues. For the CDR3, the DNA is TGTGCCAGCAGCTGGGGGACAGCTTTGAACACTGAAGCTTTCTTT. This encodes CASSWGTALNTEAFF.

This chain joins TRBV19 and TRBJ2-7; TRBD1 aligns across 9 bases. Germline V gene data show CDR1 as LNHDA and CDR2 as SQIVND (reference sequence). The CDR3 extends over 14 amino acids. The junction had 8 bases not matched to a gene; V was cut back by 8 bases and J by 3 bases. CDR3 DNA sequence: TGTGCCAGTCGAAACAGGGACAGGGACTACGAGCAGTACTTC. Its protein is CASRNRDRDYEQYF.

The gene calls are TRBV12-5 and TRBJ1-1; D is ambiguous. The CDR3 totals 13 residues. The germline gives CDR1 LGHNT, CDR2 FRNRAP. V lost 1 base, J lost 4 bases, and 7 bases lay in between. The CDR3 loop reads CASGLAGGTEAFF. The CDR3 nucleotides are TGTGCTAGTGGTTTGGCCGGTGGCACTGAAGCTTTCTTT.

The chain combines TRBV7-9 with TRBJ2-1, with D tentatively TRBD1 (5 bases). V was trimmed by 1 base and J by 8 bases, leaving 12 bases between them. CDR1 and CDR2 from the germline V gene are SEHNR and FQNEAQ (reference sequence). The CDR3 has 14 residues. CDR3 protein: CASSLEVTDHEQFF. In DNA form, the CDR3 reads TGTGCCAGCAGCTTAGAAGTGACAGACCATGAGCAGTTCTTC.

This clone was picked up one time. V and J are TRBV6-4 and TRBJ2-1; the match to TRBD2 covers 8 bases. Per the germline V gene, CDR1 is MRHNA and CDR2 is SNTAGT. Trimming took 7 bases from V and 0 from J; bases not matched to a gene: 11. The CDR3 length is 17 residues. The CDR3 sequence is CASKSPGLAGSYNEQFF. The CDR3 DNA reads TGTGCCAGCAAAAGCCCCGGGCTAGCGGGCTCCTACAATGAGCAGTTCTTC.

In nucleotides, the CDR3 is TGTGCCAGCAGCCCCGGGACACCCTATGGCTACACCTTC. As protein: CASSPGTPYGYTF. The rearrangement uses TRBV27 and TRBJ1-2; a weak D match, TRBD1 (6 bases). Germline-derived CDR1 and CDR2 are MNHEY and SMNVEV (reference sequence). V gave up 6 bases and J gave up 4 bases, with 12 bases separating them. The CDR3 has 13 amino acids.

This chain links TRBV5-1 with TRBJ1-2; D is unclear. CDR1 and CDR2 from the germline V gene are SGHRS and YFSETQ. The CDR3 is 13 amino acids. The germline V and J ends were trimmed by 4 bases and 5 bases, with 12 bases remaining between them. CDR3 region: CASSPLATYGYTF. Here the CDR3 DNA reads TGCGCCAGCAGCCCCCTAGCCACTTATGGCTACACCTTC.

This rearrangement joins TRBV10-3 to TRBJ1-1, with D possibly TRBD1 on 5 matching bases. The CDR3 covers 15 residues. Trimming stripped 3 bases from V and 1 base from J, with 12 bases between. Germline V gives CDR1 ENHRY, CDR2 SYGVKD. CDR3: CAISELGGRNTEAFF. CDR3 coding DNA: TGTGCCATCAGTGAATTGGGGGGACGGAACACTGAAGCTTTCTTT.

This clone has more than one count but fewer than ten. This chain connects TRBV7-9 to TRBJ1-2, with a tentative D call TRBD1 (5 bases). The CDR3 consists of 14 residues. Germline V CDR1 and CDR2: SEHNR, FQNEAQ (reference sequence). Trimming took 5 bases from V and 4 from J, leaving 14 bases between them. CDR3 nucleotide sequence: TGTGCCAGCAGCCCCGGGGGGATCTCCTATGGCTACACCTTC. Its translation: CASSPGGISYGYTF.

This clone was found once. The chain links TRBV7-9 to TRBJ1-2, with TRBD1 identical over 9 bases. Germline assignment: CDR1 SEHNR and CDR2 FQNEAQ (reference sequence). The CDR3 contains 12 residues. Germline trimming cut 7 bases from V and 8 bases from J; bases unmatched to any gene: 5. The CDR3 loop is CASIDRGGGYTF. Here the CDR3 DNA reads TGTGCCAGCATCGACAGGGGGGGAGGCTACACCTTC.

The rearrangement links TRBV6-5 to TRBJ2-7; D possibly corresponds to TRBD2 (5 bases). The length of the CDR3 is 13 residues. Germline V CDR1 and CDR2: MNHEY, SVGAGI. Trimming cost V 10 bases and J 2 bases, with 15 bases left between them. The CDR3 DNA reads TGTGCCACTCTGGGAGATGGACCCTACGAGCAGTACTTC. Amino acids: CATLGDGPYEQYF.

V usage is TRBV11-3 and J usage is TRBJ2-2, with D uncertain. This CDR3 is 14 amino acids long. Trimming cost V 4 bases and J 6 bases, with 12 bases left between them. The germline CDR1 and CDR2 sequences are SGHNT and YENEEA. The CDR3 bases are TGTGCCAGCAGCTCTTCTGTAGAGGCCGGGGAGCTGTTTTTT. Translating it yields CASSSSVEAGELFF.

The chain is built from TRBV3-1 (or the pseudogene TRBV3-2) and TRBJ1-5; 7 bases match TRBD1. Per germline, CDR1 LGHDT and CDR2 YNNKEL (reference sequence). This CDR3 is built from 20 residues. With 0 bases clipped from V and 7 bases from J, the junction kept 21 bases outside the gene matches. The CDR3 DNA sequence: TGTGCCAGCAGCCAAGACCTAACCGGGACAGAATATGGGCGGCCGCAGCCCCAGCATTTT. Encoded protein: CASSQDLTGTEYGRPQPQHF.

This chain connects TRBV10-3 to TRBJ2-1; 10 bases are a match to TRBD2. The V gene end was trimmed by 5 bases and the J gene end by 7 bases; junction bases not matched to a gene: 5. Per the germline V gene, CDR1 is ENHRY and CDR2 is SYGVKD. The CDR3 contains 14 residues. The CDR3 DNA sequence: TGTGCCATCAGTCCCCGGACTAGCGGAAATGAGCAGTTCTTC. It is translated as CAISPRTSGNEQFF.

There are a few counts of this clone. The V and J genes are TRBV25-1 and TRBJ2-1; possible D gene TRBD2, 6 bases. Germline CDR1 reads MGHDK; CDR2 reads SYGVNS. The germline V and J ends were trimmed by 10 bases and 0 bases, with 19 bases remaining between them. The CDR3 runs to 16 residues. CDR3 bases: TGTGCCACCAACGAGGGGACTGGCCCCTCCTACAATGAGCAGTTCTTC. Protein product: CATNEGTGPSYNEQFF.

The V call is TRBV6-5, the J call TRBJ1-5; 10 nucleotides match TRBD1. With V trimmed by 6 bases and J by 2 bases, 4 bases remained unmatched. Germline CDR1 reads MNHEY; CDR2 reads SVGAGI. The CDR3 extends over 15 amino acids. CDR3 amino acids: CASRETGGRNQPQHF. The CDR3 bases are TGTGCCAGCAGAGAGACAGGGGGCCGCAATCAGCCCCAGCATTTT.

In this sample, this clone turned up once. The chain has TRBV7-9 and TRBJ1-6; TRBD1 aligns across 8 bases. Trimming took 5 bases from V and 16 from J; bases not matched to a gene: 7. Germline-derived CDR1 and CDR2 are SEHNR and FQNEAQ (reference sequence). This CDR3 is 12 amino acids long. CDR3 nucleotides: TGTGCCAGCAGCACCGGGACAGGTTGGCTCCACTTT. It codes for CASSTGTGWLHF.

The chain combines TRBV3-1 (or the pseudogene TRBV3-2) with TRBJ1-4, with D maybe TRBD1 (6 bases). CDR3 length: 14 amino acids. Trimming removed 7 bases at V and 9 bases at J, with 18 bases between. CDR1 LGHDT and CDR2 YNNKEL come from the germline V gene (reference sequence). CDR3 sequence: CASNTGTMSKKLFF. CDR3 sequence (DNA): TGTGCCAGCAACACCGGGACAATGTCGAAAAAACTGTTTTTT.

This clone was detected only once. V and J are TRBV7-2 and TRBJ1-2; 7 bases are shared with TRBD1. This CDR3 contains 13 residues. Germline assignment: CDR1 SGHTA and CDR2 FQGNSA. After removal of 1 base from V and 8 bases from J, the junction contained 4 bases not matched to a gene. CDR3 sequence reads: CASSLGQGDGYTF. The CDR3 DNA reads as TGTGCCAGCAGCTTAGGGCAGGGGGACGGCTACACCTTC.

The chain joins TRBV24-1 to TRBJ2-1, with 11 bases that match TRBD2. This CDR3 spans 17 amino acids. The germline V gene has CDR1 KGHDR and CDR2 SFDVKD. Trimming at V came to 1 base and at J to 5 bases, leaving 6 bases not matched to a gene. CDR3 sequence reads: CATSDFWLAGGNNEQFF. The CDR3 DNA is TGTGCCACCAGTGATTTCTGGTTAGCGGGAGGGAACAATGAGCAGTTCTTC.

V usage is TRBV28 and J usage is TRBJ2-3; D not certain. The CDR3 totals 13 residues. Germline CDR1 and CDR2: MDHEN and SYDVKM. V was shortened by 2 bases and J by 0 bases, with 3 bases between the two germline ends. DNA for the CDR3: TGTGCCAGCAGTTTAGGCAGCACAGATACGCAGTATTTT. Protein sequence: CASSLGSTDTQYF.

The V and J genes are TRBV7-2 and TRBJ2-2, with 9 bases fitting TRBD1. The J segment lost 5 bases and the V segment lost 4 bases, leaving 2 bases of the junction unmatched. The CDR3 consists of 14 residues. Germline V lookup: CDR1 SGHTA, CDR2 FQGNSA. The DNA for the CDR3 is TGTGCCAGCAGCTCGGGACAGGGAACCGGGGAGCTGTTTTTT. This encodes CASSSGQGTGELFF.

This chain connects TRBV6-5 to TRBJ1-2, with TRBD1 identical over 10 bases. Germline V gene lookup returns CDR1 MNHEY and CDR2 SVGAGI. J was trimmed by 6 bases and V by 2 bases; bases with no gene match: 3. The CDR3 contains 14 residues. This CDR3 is CASSYGTGVNGYTF. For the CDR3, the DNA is TGTGCCAGCAGTTACGGGACAGGGGTCAATGGCTACACCTTC.

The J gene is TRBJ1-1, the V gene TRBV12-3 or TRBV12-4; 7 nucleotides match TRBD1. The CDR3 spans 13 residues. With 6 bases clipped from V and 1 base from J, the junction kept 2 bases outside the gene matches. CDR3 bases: TGTGCCAGCAGCGGGACAGAGAACACTGAAGCTTTCTTT. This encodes CASSGTENTEAFF.

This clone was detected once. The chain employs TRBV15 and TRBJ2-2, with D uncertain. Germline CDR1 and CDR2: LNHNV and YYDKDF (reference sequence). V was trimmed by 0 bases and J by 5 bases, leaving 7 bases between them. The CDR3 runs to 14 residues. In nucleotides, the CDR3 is TGTGCCACCAGCAGAGATGAGGTGACCGGGGAGCTGTTTTTT. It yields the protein CATSRDEVTGELFF.

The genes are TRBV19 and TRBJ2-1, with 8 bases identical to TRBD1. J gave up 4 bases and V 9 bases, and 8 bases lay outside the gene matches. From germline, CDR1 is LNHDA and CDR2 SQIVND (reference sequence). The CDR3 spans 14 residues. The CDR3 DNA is TGTGCCAGCAGAGGACAGGGAACTTACAATGAGCAGTTCTTC. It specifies CASRGQGTYNEQFF. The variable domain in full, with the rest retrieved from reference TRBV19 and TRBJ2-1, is DGGITQSPKYLFRKEGQNVTLSCEQNLNHDAMYWYRQDPGQGLRLIYYSQIVNDFQKGDIAEGYSVSREKKESFPLTVTSAQKNPTAFYLCASRGQGTYNEQFFGPGTRLTVL.

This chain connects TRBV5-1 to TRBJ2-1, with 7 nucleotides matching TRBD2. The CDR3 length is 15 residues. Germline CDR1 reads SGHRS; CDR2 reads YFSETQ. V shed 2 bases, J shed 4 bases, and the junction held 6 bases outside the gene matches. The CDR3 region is CASSLGREDYNEQFF. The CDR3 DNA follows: TGCGCCAGCAGCTTAGGGAGGGAGGATTACAATGAGCAGTTCTTC. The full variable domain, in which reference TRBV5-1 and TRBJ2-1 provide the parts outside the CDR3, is KAGVTQTPRYLIKTRGQQVTLSCSPISGHRSVSWYQQTPGQGLQFLFEYFSETQRNKGNFPGRFSGRQFSNSRSEMNVSTLELGDSALYLCASSLGREDYNEQFFGPGTRLTVL.

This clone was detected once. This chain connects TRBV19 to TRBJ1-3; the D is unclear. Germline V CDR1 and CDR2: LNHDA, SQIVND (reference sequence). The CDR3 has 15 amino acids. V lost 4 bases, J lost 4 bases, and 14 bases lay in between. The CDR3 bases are TGTGCCAGTAGTAGCAGTCCTTTGCGGGGAAACACCATATATTTT. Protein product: CASSSSPLRGNTIYF.

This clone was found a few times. The CDR3 bases are TGTGCCAGCAGAACACAGGGAGCTTTAGGGGGCTACACCTTC. Its translation: CASRTQGALGGYTF. The chain joins TRBV27 to TRBJ1-2; a possible D gene is TRBD1 (6 bases). V dropped 6 bases and J dropped 8 bases, with 19 bases sitting between them. The CDR3 is 14 amino acids. Germline assignment: CDR1 MNHEY and CDR2 SMNVEV (reference sequence).